A selection of T cell receptor beta chains follows, all from one sample in a study of cytomegalovirus exposure and HLA in healthy donors. Produced via immunoSEQ multiplex PCR; TCRdb's table is partial and in-frame only. Of about 170,000 clones in the sample, about 90% were seen once. The sample taken for sequencing was PBMCs. These TCRs come from a woman aged 25 to 39 in good health and CMV-seronegative. Each CDR3 is given without its conserved first and last residue. Size is stated for part of the rows, as once, few or many counts, or as a class when the clone is expanded.

abundance	len	j_gene	v_gene	CDR3aa
NA	14	TRBJ2-1	TRBV5-1	ASSLEGQGRMDEQF
NA	13	TRBJ2-1	TRBV5-1	ASSLTERVAHEQF
NA	13	TRBJ1-2	TRBV7-2	ASSLGRDRDYGYT
few	14	TRBJ1-2	TRBV5-4	ASSLMSDRGLRGYT
NA	13	TRBJ1-2	TRBV30	AWTLVGSLNYGYT
NA	13	TRBJ2-6	TRBV27	ASGNRTPGANVLT
NA	10	TRBJ2-1	TRBV7-2	ASSSEDSEQF
NA	15	TRBJ2-3	TRBV4-3	ASSQDLGDSYTDTQY
few	10	TRBJ2-7	TRBV7-3	AREESNYEQY
NA	10	TRBJ1-2	TRBV19	ASSIRGDGYT
NA	12	TRBJ1-5	TRBV7-2	ASSSGRSNQPQH
NA	14	TRBJ2-1	TRBV7-2	ASSLAGTSGYNEQF
NA	14	TRBJ2-7	TRBV7-6	ASSLVYRGPSDEQY
NA	12	TRBJ2-1	TRBV14	ASSRATGYNEQF
NA	10	TRBJ1-2	TRBV6-1	ASGQGAGGYT
NA	11	TRBJ2-7	TRBV5-1	ASSASGGYEQY
NA	12	TRBJ1-1	TRBV5-6	ASSTQGVNTEAF
NA	13	TRBJ2-1	TRBV9	ASSDRGALYNEQF
NA	11	TRBJ1-1	TRBV29-1	STRQGLNTEAF
once	11	TRBJ1-2	TRBV5-6	ASTYGTGFVYT
NA	11	TRBJ2-3	TRBV5-4	ASSLASFDTQY
once	13	TRBJ1-5	TRBV7-2	ASSSRGGPNQPQH
NA	11	TRBJ2-7	TRBV18	ASSDQGPYEQY
NA	15	TRBJ1-3	TRBV18	ASSPLDRSTSGNTIY